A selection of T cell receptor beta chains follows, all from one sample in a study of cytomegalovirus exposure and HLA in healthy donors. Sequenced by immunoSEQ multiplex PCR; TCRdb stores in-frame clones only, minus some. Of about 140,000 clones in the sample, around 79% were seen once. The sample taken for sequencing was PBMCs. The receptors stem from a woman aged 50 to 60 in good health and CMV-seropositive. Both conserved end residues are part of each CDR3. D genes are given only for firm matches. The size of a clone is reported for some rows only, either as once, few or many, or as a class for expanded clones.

DNA: TGTGCCAGCAGCTCTCCAGGTGAGCAGTTCTTC
CDR3: CASSSPGEQFF
J: TRBJ2-1
size: .
D: .
V: TRBV9

DNA: TGTGCCAGCAGTGAACGTCGGCAGGGTAATACCGGGGAGCTGTTTTTT
CDR3: CASSERRQGNTGELFF
J: TRBJ2-2
size: .
D: .
V: TRBV25-1

DNA: TGTGCCAGCAGTGGCCAGGCTAATGAAAAACTGTTTTTT
CDR3: CASSGQANEKLFF
J: TRBJ1-4
size: .
D: .
V: TRBV2

DNA: TGTGCCAGTAGCCCCGGGACAGCATCTTTTGAAGCTTTCTTT
CDR3: CASSPGTASFEAFF
J: TRBJ1-1
size: .
D: TRBD1
V: TRBV19

DNA: TGCAGCGCTCGGACAGGGGAGAGCTACGAGCAGTACTTC
CDR3: CSARTGESYEQYF
J: TRBJ2-7
size: .
D: TRBD1
V: TRBV29-1

DNA: TGTGCCAGCAGCCTCCGCGTGGACGGGGGGCTGTTTTTT
CDR3: CASSLRVDGGLFF
J: TRBJ2-2
size: few
D: .
V: TRBV9

DNA: TGTGCCAGCAGTGACTCGATCGGGGCCGGGGAGCTGTTTTTT
CDR3: CASSDSIGAGELFF
J: TRBJ2-2
size: .
D: .
V: TRBV6-4

DNA: TGCAGCGTTGAAGACAGTAACTATGGCTACACCTTC
CDR3: CSVEDSNYGYTF
J: TRBJ1-2
size: .
D: .
V: TRBV29-1

DNA: TGTGCCAGCAGCTTGTCTTTAACACCCCTCCACTTT
CDR3: CASSLSLTPLHF
J: TRBJ1-6
size: .
D: .
V: TRBV5-8

DNA: TGTGCCAGTAGTATCAGGGACTCTGGGGCCAACGTCCTGACTTTC
CDR3: CASSIRDSGANVLTF
J: TRBJ2-6
size: .
D: .
V: TRBV19

DNA: TGTGCCAGCTCACCGTCGGGGGTCGACTATGGCTACACCTTC
CDR3: CASSPSGVDYGYTF
J: TRBJ1-2
size: .
D: .
V: TRBV18

DNA: TGTGCCAGCAGCTGGCAGGCGCAGGCGAACACTGAAGCTTTCTTT
CDR3: CASSWQAQANTEAFF
J: TRBJ1-1
size: .
D: .
V: TRBV5-6

DNA: TGTGCCAGCAGTCGACAAGGGGACAATGAGCAGTTCTTC
CDR3: CASSRQGDNEQFF
J: TRBJ2-1
size: .
D: .
V: TRBV9

DNA: TGCGCCAGCAGCCCGACAGGGATGAACACTGAAGCTTTCTTT
CDR3: CASSPTGMNTEAFF
J: TRBJ1-1
size: few
D: TRBD1
V: TRBV5-1

DNA: TGTGCCAGCAGCTTTGTCCCAGGATCTCAAGAGACCCAGTACTTC
CDR3: CASSFVPGSQETQYF
J: TRBJ2-5
size: .
D: .
V: TRBV5-6

DNA: TGTGCCAGCAGTGAAGAGGCAGGGGTTGGCTACACCTTC
CDR3: CASSEEAGVGYTF
J: TRBJ1-2
size: once
D: .
V: TRBV6-1

DNA: TGTGCCAGCAGGTTCAACCCGGGGAGGAATGAAGCTTTCTTT
CDR3: CASRFNPGRNEAFF
J: TRBJ1-1
size: .
D: .
V: TRBV11-2

DNA: TGTGCCAGCAGCGTAGATGGGGCGTCGAACACCGGGGAGCTGTTTTTT
CDR3: CASSVDGASNTGELFF
J: TRBJ2-2
size: .
D: .
V: TRBV9

DNA: TGTGCCAGCAGCGGGGGCGGTCTCTCCTCCTATAATTCACCCCTCCACTTT
CDR3: CASSGGGLSSYNSPLHF
J: TRBJ1-6
size: .
D: .
V: TRBV5-5

DNA: TGCGCCAGCAGCCAGGTGGGACAGGAAATCTATGGCTACACCTTC
CDR3: CASSQVGQEIYGYTF
J: TRBJ1-2
size: .
D: TRBD1
V: TRBV4-3

DNA: TGTGCCAGCAGCTTGGCCCGGACAGAGAAAGAGACCCAGTACTTC
CDR3: CASSLARTEKETQYF
J: TRBJ2-5
size: .
D: .
V: TRBV5-4

DNA: TGTGCCTGGAGTAGGGGACAGGGGATTGGAAACACCATATATTTT
CDR3: CAWSRGQGIGNTIYF
J: TRBJ1-3
size: .
D: TRBD1
V: TRBV30

DNA: TGTGCCAGCAGCCTTGGACTAGCGGGGCAAGAGACCCAGTACTTC
CDR3: CASSLGLAGQETQYF
J: TRBJ2-5
size: .
D: TRBD2
V: TRBV7-6

DNA: TGTGCCAGCAGCTCCCCGGCCAGCGGGGGGGCGGAGACCCAGTACTTC
CDR3: CASSSPASGGAETQYF
J: TRBJ2-5
size: .
D: TRBD2
V: TRBV11-2

DNA: TGTGCCTGGAGTCCTACACACACCGGGACAGTGTTTTTT
CDR3: CAWSPTHTGTVFF
J: TRBJ1-4
size: .
D: TRBD1
V: TRBV30

DNA: TGTGCCAGCAGCGCCTACAGGGGGTCGTTTGGCACTGAAGCTTTCTTT
CDR3: CASSAYRGSFGTEAFF
J: TRBJ1-1
size: once
D: TRBD1
V: TRBV9

DNA: TGTGCCAGCAGCCAAGGACAGGGGGCATCGGACTATGGCTACACCTTC
CDR3: CASSQGQGASDYGYTF
J: TRBJ1-2
size: .
D: TRBD1
V: TRBV6-6

DNA: TGTGCCAGCAAAGAAAAGGGACAGGGGGTCTTGAAGGGGTTGAACACTGAAGCTTTCTTT
CDR3: CASKEKGQGVLKGLNTEAFF
J: TRBJ1-1
size: .
D: TRBD1
V: TRBV2

DNA: TGTGCCAGCAGCTTCTCGGGTTTTACGCGGGAGCAGTACTTC
CDR3: CASSFSGFTREQYF
J: TRBJ2-7
size: .
D: .
V: TRBV7-2

DNA: TGTGCCAGCAGGGGGACAGGATGGGTAAACAATGAGCAGTTCTTC
CDR3: CASRGTGWVNNEQFF
J: TRBJ2-1
size: few
D: TRBD1
V: TRBV2

DNA: TGCGCCAGCAGCTTGGCTCAGGGGCCCGAGCAGTACTTC
CDR3: CASSLAQGPEQYF
J: TRBJ2-7
size: few
D: .
V: TRBV5-1

DNA: TGCGCCAGCAGCACTGACAGGGGCGACGAGCAGTACTTC
CDR3: CASSTDRGDEQYF
J: TRBJ2-7
size: .
D: TRBD1
V: TRBV5-1

DNA: TGTGCCAGCAGCTTAAAGGGGCTGGGAGATACGCAGTATTTT
CDR3: CASSLKGLGDTQYF
J: TRBJ2-3
size: .
D: .
V: TRBV7-9

DNA: TGTGCCAGCAGCTTAATGCAGGGCGAAGAGACCCAGTACTTC
CDR3: CASSLMQGEETQYF
J: TRBJ2-5
size: .
D: .
V: TRBV7-9